This is a list of T cell receptor beta chains from one sample in a study of metastatic and nonmetastatic thyroid tumors. With MiXCR, TCRdb reprocessed the PCR reads. The repertoire has some 40,000 clones, roughly 13% of them found once; the top ten carry 9% to 9.5%. Sequencing was performed on blood. The receptor set was obtained from a female donor with papillary thyroid cancer or a benign thyroid nodule (not recorded which). Some clones in this sample may be carry-over from other donors' samples. Both conserved end residues are part of each CDR3. The order of the fields is V gene, J gene, clone size, D gene, CDR3 DNA, CDR3 protein. D genes are given only for firm matches. Only some rows state a clone size, as once, few, many or a class for expanded clones.

V gene: TRBV5-1
J gene: TRBJ2-1
clone size: many
D gene: TRBD2
CDR3 DNA: TGCGCCAGCAGCTTGGAGACTAGCGGATATGGGAATGAGCAGTTCTTC
CDR3 protein: CASSLETSGYGNEQFF

V gene: TRBV12-3/TRBV12-4
J gene: TRBJ2-1
clone size: many
D gene: .
CDR3 DNA: TGTGCCAGCAGTTTAAGGGGGAATGAGCAGTTCTTC
CDR3 protein: CASSLRGNEQFF

V gene: TRBV6-1
J gene: TRBJ2-7
clone size: medium-sized
D gene: TRBD1
CDR3 DNA: TGTGCCAGCAGTCCGACAGGGGCGAAGTCCTACTTC
CDR3 protein: CASSPTGAKSYF

V gene: TRBV6-1
J gene: TRBJ2-1
clone size: medium-sized
D gene: .
CDR3 DNA: TGTGCCAGCAGCTCCGGGATGATGCCTGAGCAGTTCTTC
CDR3 protein: CASSSGMMPEQFF

V gene: TRBV5-8
J gene: TRBJ1-5
clone size: many
D gene: TRBD1
CDR3 DNA: TGTGCCAGCAGCTCCTGGGACAGGGGCCAGCCCCAGCATTTT
CDR3 protein: CASSSWDRGQPQHF

V gene: TRBV3-1
J gene: TRBJ1-1
clone size: many
D gene: .
CDR3 DNA: TGTGCCAGCAGCCAACGGGGTGAAGCTTTCTTT
CDR3 protein: CASSQRGEAFF

V gene: TRBV11-1
J gene: TRBJ2-2
clone size: .
D gene: .
CDR3 DNA: TGTGCCAGCAGGCCATCAGGGATGGGGCGGCCCGGGGAGCTGTTTTTT
CDR3 protein: CASRPSGMGRPGELFF

V gene: TRBV5-5
J gene: TRBJ2-7
clone size: many
D gene: .
CDR3 DNA: TGTGCCAGCAGCTTGGAGCTAGGGAACTCCTACGAGCAGTACTTC
CDR3 protein: CASSLELGNSYEQYF

V gene: TRBV20-1
J gene: TRBJ2-5
clone size: few
D gene: TRBD2
CDR3 DNA: TGCAGTGCTTCCCGGCGGGAGGCGTTAGAGACCCAGTACTTC
CDR3 protein: CSASRREALETQYF

V gene: TRBV20-1
J gene: TRBJ2-7
clone size: once
D gene: .
CDR3 DNA: TGCAGTGCCCTCCCGTCTGGAGGGGTCTACGAGCAGTACTTC
CDR3 protein: CSALPSGGVYEQYF

V gene: TRBV2
J gene: TRBJ2-7
clone size: .
D gene: .
CDR3 DNA: TGTGCCAGGAGTCAGGGAGACTGGCGGGGAACCTACGATCAGTACTTC
CDR3 protein: CARSQGDWRGTYDQYF

V gene: TRBV9
J gene: TRBJ2-3
clone size: many
D gene: TRBD2
CDR3 DNA: TGTGCCAGCAGCAGTCGGGAGGGCCCCGCAGATACGCAGTATTTT
CDR3 protein: CASSSREGPADTQYF

V gene: TRBV12-3/TRBV12-4
J gene: TRBJ1-1
clone size: many
D gene: TRBD1
CDR3 DNA: TGTGCCAGCAGGGAGACAGGGTCATTCAACACTGAAGCTTTCTTT
CDR3 protein: CASRETGSFNTEAFF

V gene: TRBV27
J gene: TRBJ2-1
clone size: medium-sized
D gene: TRBD2
CDR3 DNA: TGTGCCAGCAGTCTTGGGACTAGCGGAGACAATGAGCAGTTCTTC
CDR3 protein: CASSLGTSGDNEQFF

V gene: TRBV30
J gene: TRBJ2-7
clone size: .
D gene: .
CDR3 DNA: TGTGCCTGGAGTCGACGGCAGGTTAGCTCCTACGAGCAGTACTTC
CDR3 protein: CAWSRRQVSSYEQYF

V gene: TRBV12-5
J gene: TRBJ2-2
clone size: few
D gene: TRBD1
CDR3 DNA: TGTGCTAGTGGTTTGGTACAGGGGTCGAACACCGGGGAGCCGTTTTTT
CDR3 protein: CASGLVQGSNTGEPFF

V gene: TRBV5-4
J gene: TRBJ1-6
clone size: many
D gene: TRBD1
CDR3 DNA: TGTGCCAGCAGCCGGGACAGGTATAATTCACCCCTCCACTTT
CDR3 protein: CASSRDRYNSPLHF

V gene: TRBV5-6
J gene: TRBJ2-7
clone size: many
D gene: TRBD1
CDR3 DNA: TGTGCCAGCAGCTTTTTCTCCCCGACAGGGAACGAGCAGTACTTC
CDR3 protein: CASSFFSPTGNEQYF

V gene: TRBV12-3/TRBV12-4
J gene: TRBJ2-7
clone size: few
D gene: .
CDR3 DNA: TGTGCCAGCATTTTAGGACAGTCCTTCTCCTACGAGCAGTACTTC
CDR3 protein: CASILGQSFSYEQYF

V gene: TRBV6-1
J gene: TRBJ2-5
clone size: .
D gene: TRBD2
CDR3 DNA: TGTGCCAGCAGTGCAGGGCTAGCGGTAGTCGAGACCCAGCACTTC
CDR3 protein: CASSAGLAVVETQHF